One sample yielded the 30 T cell receptor beta chains listed below, sequenced in a study of neurological immune-mediated disorders. Time point of the sample: longitudinal time-point 2. TCRdb redid the calling of the 5' RACE reads with MiXCR, one entry per CDR3 protein. This sample yields around 90,000 distinct CDR3 sequences, of which about 13% are seen a single time; roughly 5% belongs to the top ten. Input material: PBMCs. Receptors were obtained from a female donor with HTLV-1-associated myelopathy (HAM/TSP).

This clonotype was detected many times. The genes are TRBV6-5 and TRBJ2-2, with 9 bases that match TRBD1. J lost 5 bases, V lost 6 bases, and 1 base had no gene match. Germline CDR1 MNHEY, CDR2 SVGAGI. The CDR3 has 13 residues. The CDR3 DNA follows: TGTGCCAGCAGAGGGACAGGGACCGGGGAGCTGTTTTTT. Encoded protein: CASRGTGTGELFF.

Comment on this clonotype: This may arise from a read error, as a much more abundant clone is one base away. This chain joins TRBV25-1 and TRBJ1-1; D might be TRBD1 (5 bases). Germline lookup yields CDR1 MGHDK and CDR2 SYGVNS. The CDR3 sequence is 13 residues long. This CDR3 is CSSQGSLNTEAFF. For the CDR3, the DNA is TGTTCCAGCCAGGGAAGTTTGAACACTGAAGCTTTCTTT.

This clonotype has at least ten counts. The chain employs TRBV5-1 and TRBJ2-5; possible D gene TRBD2, 7 bases. Between the trimmed V and J ends, which lost 1 base and 5 bases, there was a span of 15 bases. Germline CDR1 SGHRS, CDR2 YFSETQ. CDR3 length equals 15 residues. The CDR3 nucleotides read TGCGCCAGCAGCTTGTCTCGGGGGGCCCCGGAGACCCAGTACTTC. Translating it yields CASSLSRGAPETQYF.

This clonotype was found a few times. This chain joins TRBV11-2 and TRBJ2-3; 9 bases match TRBD1. Germline assignment: CDR1 SGHAT and CDR2 FQNNGV. CDR3 length: 15 amino acids. Trimming removed 5 bases from V and 4 bases from J; junction bases left unmatched: 7. The CDR3 reads CASSGGTGPPDTQYF. CDR3 coding DNA: TGTGCCAGCAGCGGAGGGACAGGGCCCCCAGATACGCAGTATTTT.

This clonotype came up many times. This chain joins TRBV10-3 and TRBJ2-7; D call uncertain. Trimming removed 2 bases from V and 1 base from J, with 3 bases in between. The CDR3 totals 12 residues. From germline, CDR1 is ENHRY and CDR2 SYGVKD. CDR3 sequence (DNA): TGTGCCATCAGTGAGACTTCCTACGAGCAGTACTTC. Translation gives CAISETSYEQYF.

Turning to this clonotype: A clone one base away is much larger, so this may be a read error. Here the CDR3 reads CASSLGPGSHEQYF. The CDR3 DNA sequence: TGCGCCAGCAGCTTGGGCCCGGGATCCCACGAGCAGTACTTC. The V gene is TRBV5-1, the J gene TRBJ2-7; maybe TRBD2 (5 bases). V shed 0 bases and J shed 5 bases, with 12 bases lying between them. Germline CDR1 and CDR2: SGHRS and YFSETQ. The CDR3 has 14 amino acids.

Ten or more counts support this clonotype. This chain uses TRBV7-2 with TRBJ2-5; 11 bases align to TRBD2. Germline loops: CDR1 SGHTA, CDR2 FQGNSA. Trimming took 6 bases from V and 5 from J; bases not matched to a gene: 11. This CDR3 has 16 residues. The CDR3 is CASSPGLAVSRETQYF. CDR3 in DNA: TGTGCCAGCAGTCCGGGACTAGCGGTGTCCCGGGAGACCCAGTACTTC.

This clonotype was counted many times. The chain links TRBV5-1 to TRBJ2-7, with 9 bases identical to TRBD1. This CDR3 region has 17 residues. V shed 6 bases and J 6 bases; nucleotides not matched to a gene: 19. CDR1 and CDR2 (germline): SGHRS, YFSETQ. DNA of the CDR3: TGCGCCAGCACGAAAACGATTACCGGGACAGGGATAACCGAGCAGTACTTC. Encoded protein: CASTKTITGTGITEQYF.

This clonotype has ten or more counts. V and J are TRBV9 and TRBJ2-1; D not resolved. V lost 3 bases and J lost 4, with 8 bases in between. The CDR3 length is 13 residues. Germline loops: CDR1 SGDLS, CDR2 YYNGEE. The CDR3 is CASSAMMYNEQFF. In DNA, the CDR3 is TGTGCCAGCAGCGCCATGATGTACAATGAGCAGTTCTTC. Supplemented by reference TRBV9 and TRBJ2-1, the full variable domain reads DSGVTQTPKHLITATGQRVTLRCSPRSGDLSVYWYQQSLDQGLQFLIQYYNGEERAKGNILERFSAQQFPDLHSELNLSSLELGDSALYFCASSAMMYNEQFFGPGTRLTVL.

This clonotype appeared many times. V gene TRBV5-1 combines with J gene TRBJ2-5; 8 positions agree with TRBD2. The germline V gene has CDR1 SGHRS and CDR2 YFSETQ. After removal of 1 base from V and 3 bases from J, the junction contained 8 bases not matched to a gene. The CDR3 consists of 16 residues. In nucleotides, the CDR3 is TGCGCCAGCAGCTTGCGGGCGGGGGGCTCGGAAGAGACCCAGTACTTC. Its translation: CASSLRAGGSEETQYF.

Turning to this clonotype: Given a much more abundant clone one base away, this may be a read error. This CDR3 is CASSLKDSTETLFF. CDR3 nucleotides: TGCGCCAGCAGCTTAAAGGACAGTACTGAAACACTGTTTTTT. V usage is TRBV5-1 and J usage is TRBJ1-4; D may be TRBD1 (6 bases). Germline assignment: CDR1 SGHRS and CDR2 YFSETQ. This CDR3 spans 14 amino acids.

This clonotype was seen repeatedly, ten times or more. DNA for the CDR3: TGTGCCAGCAGCTCCGTTGCGCGGGGGCCGAATGAGCAGTTCTTC. This gives the protein CASSSVARGPNEQFF. The V gene is TRBV28, the J gene TRBJ2-1; possible D gene TRBD2, 7 bases. The CDR3 extends over 15 amino acids. Germline CDR1 and CDR2: MDHEN and SYDVKM. Trimming cost V 6 bases and J 7 bases, with 19 bases left between them.

This clonotype was detected many times. This chain joins TRBV28 and TRBJ2-5; TRBD1 aligns across 7 bases. The V and J ends lost 1 base and 1 base, in that order; junction bases with no gene match: 6. The CDR3 contains 16 residues. Per the germline V gene, CDR1 is MDHEN and CDR2 is SYDVKM. CDR3 coding DNA: TGTGCCAGCAGTTTATCCGCCGGGACAGCCCAAGAGACCCAGTACTTC. The encoded protein is CASSLSAGTAQETQYF.

Concerning this clonotype: A much larger clone differs from this one at a single base, so this may be a read error. This chain joins TRBV28 and TRBJ2-1, with D tentatively TRBD1 (6 bases). CDR1 is MDHEN and CDR2 is SYDVKM in the germline V gene. The CDR3 is 15 amino acids. CDR3 coding DNA: TGTACCAGCAGTACCGGACAGCCTTCCTACAATGAGCAGTTCTTC. Protein sequence: CTSSTGQPSYNEQFF.

The sample holds many counts of this clonotype. The CDR3 region is CASSANPGANVLTF. The CDR3 coding sequence is TGTGCCAGCAGCGCCAACCCCGGGGCCAACGTCCTGACTTTC. The rearrangement uses TRBV11-2 and TRBJ2-6; D unclear. The germline CDR1 and CDR2 sequences are SGHAT and FQNNGV. Deletions cut 5 bases from V and 4 bases from J, with 9 bases between. There are 14 residues in the CDR3.

This clonotype was counted at least ten times. The rearrangement joins TRBV5-1 to TRBJ2-1; 10 positions agree with TRBD2. CDR3 length equals 17 residues. Germline V gives CDR1 SGHRS, CDR2 YFSETQ. V lost 0 bases and J lost 7; bases outside the gene matches: 10. CDR3 DNA: TGCGCCAGCAGCTTGGAGTTGGCTAGCGGGGGCAATAATGAGCAGTTCTTC. It encodes CASSLELASGGNNEQFF.

The chain employs TRBV29-1 and TRBJ2-1; D uncertain. V was clipped by 4 bases and J by 7 bases, with 8 bases between them. This CDR3 is built from 11 residues. Germline CDR1 is SQVTM and CDR2 is ANQGSEA. CDR3 bases: TGCAGCGTTGTTCTCGGGAATGAGCAGTTCTTC. This codes for CSVVLGNEQFF.

There are many counts of this clonotype. The chain combines TRBV20-1 with TRBJ2-3, with a possible D match to TRBD2 (7 bases). This CDR3 has 14 residues. With 6 bases removed from V and 5 bases from J, the gap between germline ends came to 18 bases. CDR1 and CDR2 (germline): DFQATT, SNEGSKA (reference sequence). CDR3 protein: CSARGGQGIDTQYF. DNA for the CDR3: TGCAGTGCCCGCGGGGGCCAAGGAATAGATACGCAGTATTTT.

Ten or more counts support this clonotype. The V gene is TRBV11-2, the J gene TRBJ2-7; TRBD1 aligns across 7 bases. Per the germline V gene, CDR1 is SGHAT and CDR2 is FQNNGV. CDR3 length equals 15 residues. V trimming: 2 bases; J trimming: 2 bases; junction bases outside the gene matches: 6. CDR3 DNA sequence: TGTGCCAGCAGCTTAAAACAGGGGCACACCTACGAGCAGTACTTC. This translates into CASSLKQGHTYEQYF.

This clonotype was recorded many times. J is TRBJ2-1 and V is TRBV5-6, with TRBD2 matching 7 bases. Germline CDR1 is SGHDT and CDR2 is YYEEEE. The trim removed 2 bases at V and 7 bases at J, leaving 3 bases unmatched. The CDR3 covers 13 residues. This CDR3 is CASSFGGGNEQFF. The CDR3, as DNA: TGTGCCAGCAGCTTCGGCGGGGGTAATGAGCAGTTCTTC.

This clonotype has at least ten counts. This rearrangement joins TRBV11-2 to TRBJ2-7; 9 bases align to TRBD2. V was clipped by 5 bases and J by 5 bases; unmatched bases: 13. The CDR3 length is 16 residues. Per the germline V gene, CDR1 is SGHAT and CDR2 is FQNNGV. The CDR3 sequence: CASSRMGRGGNDEQYF. CDR3 in DNA: TGTGCCAGCAGCCGGATGGGGCGGGGGGGTAACGACGAGCAGTACTTC.

This clonotype was detected ten times or more. V gene TRBV5-1 combines with J gene TRBJ2-7; no firm D call. V lost 0 bases and J 2 bases, leaving 12 bases between the germline ends. The germline gives CDR1 SGHRS, CDR2 YFSETQ. The CDR3 runs 15 residues. CDR3: CASSLVPEHPYEQYF. The CDR3 DNA is TGCGCCAGCAGCTTGGTTCCCGAGCACCCCTACGAGCAGTACTTC.

This clonotype was detected ten times or more. The chain carries TRBV20-1 and TRBJ2-5, with D possibly being TRBD2 (6 bases). The V end was cut by 3 bases, the J end by 5 bases, with 13 bases between. Germline V lookup: CDR1 DFQATT, CDR2 SNEGSKA (reference sequence). The CDR3 loop spans 13 amino acids. CDR3 in DNA: TGCAGTGCTAGCCCAGAGGGGAGGGAGACCCAGTACTTC. Its protein product is CSASPEGRETQYF.

This clonotype was observed at least ten times. This chain links TRBV14 with TRBJ2-1; tentatively, D is TRBD1 (5 bases). Trimming left V 5 bases short and J 9 bases short, with 26 bases between. The CDR3 has 17 amino acids. CDR1 SGHDN and CDR2 FVKESK come from the germline V gene. The CDR3 sequence: CASSNDSFGSPVSEQFF. CDR3 coding DNA: TGTGCCAGCAGCAATGACAGTTTTGGCAGTCCCGTGAGTGAGCAGTTCTTC. The full variable domain, rest sourced from reference TRBV14 and TRBJ2-1, is EAGVTQFPSHSVIEKGQTVTLRCDPISGHDNLYWYRRVMGKEIKFLLHFVKESKQDESGMPNNRFLAERTGGTYSTLKVQPAELEDSGVYFCASSNDSFGSPVSEQFFGPGTRLTVL.

This clonotype came up many times. In DNA form, the CDR3 reads TGTGCCAGCAGCTTCCGTGCGGGGGGGCAGACAGATACGCAGTATTTT. This translates into CASSFRAGGQTDTQYF. The chain recombines TRBV5-6 with TRBJ2-3; 9 nucleotides match TRBD2. The CDR3 length is 16 residues. V was pared by 2 bases and J by 3 bases, with 7 bases of the junction left unmatched. Per the germline V gene, CDR1 is SGHDT and CDR2 is YYEEEE.

The chain carries TRBV20-1 and TRBJ1-1; TRBD1 aligns across 9 bases. The CDR3 has 12 amino acids. Germline CDR1 and CDR2: DFQATT and SNEGSKA (reference sequence). V was clipped by 7 bases and J by 7 bases; unmatched bases: 7. The CDR3 sequence: CSVNRGLGEAFF. In DNA form, the CDR3 reads TGCAGTGTTAACAGGGGGCTGGGTGAAGCTTTCTTT.

This clonotype was seen many times. This rearrangement joins TRBV10-3 to TRBJ2-1; possible D gene TRBD2, 7 bases. This CDR3 region has 14 residues. CDR1 is ENHRY and CDR2 is SYGVKD in the germline V gene. Trimming left V 6 bases short and J 5 bases short, with 14 bases between. CDR3 nucleotides: TGTGCCATCAGAGTGGGGGGGGCGAACAATGAGCAGTTCTTC. The encoded protein is CAIRVGGANNEQFF.

Remarks on this clonotype: Given a much more abundant clone one base away, this may be a read error. CDR3: CASCLTGQAYEQYF. The CDR3 coding sequence is TGCGCCAGCTGCTTGACGGGACAGGCCTACGAGCAGTACTTC. V is TRBV5-1 and J is TRBJ2-7; 8 nucleotides line up with TRBD1. CDR3 length equals 14 residues. CDR1 is SGHRS and CDR2 is YFSETQ in the germline V gene.

This clonotype was counted ten times or more. V is TRBV7-9 and J is TRBJ1-1; no clear D gene. V dropped 1 base and J dropped 0 bases, with 3 bases sitting between them. Per the germline V gene, CDR1 is SEHNR and CDR2 is FQNEAQ (reference sequence). The CDR3 contains 13 residues. The CDR3: CASSLDMNTEAFF. In nucleotides, the CDR3 is TGTGCCAGCAGCTTAGACATGAACACTGAAGCTTTCTTT.

This clonotype was counted many times. J is TRBJ1-1 and V is TRBV20-1, with a possible D match to TRBD1 (6 bases). The CDR3 is 14 amino acids. The V end was cut by 1 base, the J end by 1 base, with 10 bases between. The germline CDR1 and CDR2 sequences are DFQATT and SNEGSKA (reference sequence). The CDR3 nucleotides read TGCAGTGCTAGAGTTGGGGGGCCGAACACTGAAGCTTTCTTT. Translation: CSARVGGPNTEAFF.